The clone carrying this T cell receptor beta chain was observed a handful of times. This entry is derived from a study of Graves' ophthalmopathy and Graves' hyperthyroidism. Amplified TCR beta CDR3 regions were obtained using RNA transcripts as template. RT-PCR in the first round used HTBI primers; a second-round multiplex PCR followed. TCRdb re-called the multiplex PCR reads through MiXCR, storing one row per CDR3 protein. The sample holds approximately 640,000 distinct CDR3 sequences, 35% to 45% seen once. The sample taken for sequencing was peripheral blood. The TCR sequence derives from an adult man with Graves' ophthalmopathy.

In nucleotides, the CDR3 is TGTGCCAGCAGCACGGGACTAGCGGGAGCTGGAGATACGCAGTATTTT. This gives the protein CASSTGLAGAGDTQYF. The chain links TRBV7-2 to TRBJ2-3; TRBD2 aligns across 14 bases. The germline CDR1 and CDR2 sequences are SGHTA and FQGNSA. The V gene end was trimmed by 5 bases and the J gene end by 5 bases; junction bases not matched to a gene: 6. The CDR3 is made up of 16 amino acids.